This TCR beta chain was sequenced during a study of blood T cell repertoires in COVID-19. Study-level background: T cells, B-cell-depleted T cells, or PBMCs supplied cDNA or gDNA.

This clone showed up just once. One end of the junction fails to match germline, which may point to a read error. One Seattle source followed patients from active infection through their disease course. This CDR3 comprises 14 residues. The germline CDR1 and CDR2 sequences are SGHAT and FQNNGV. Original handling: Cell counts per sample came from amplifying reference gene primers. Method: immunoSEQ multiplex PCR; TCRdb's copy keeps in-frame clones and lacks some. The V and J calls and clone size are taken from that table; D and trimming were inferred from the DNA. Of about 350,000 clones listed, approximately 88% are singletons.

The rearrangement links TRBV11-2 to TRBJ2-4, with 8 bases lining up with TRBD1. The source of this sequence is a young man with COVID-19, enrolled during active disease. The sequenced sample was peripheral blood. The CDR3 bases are TGTGCCAGCAGCCCCCGGGACAGGAAATTTCATTATCACTTC. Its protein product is CASSPRDRKFHYHF.